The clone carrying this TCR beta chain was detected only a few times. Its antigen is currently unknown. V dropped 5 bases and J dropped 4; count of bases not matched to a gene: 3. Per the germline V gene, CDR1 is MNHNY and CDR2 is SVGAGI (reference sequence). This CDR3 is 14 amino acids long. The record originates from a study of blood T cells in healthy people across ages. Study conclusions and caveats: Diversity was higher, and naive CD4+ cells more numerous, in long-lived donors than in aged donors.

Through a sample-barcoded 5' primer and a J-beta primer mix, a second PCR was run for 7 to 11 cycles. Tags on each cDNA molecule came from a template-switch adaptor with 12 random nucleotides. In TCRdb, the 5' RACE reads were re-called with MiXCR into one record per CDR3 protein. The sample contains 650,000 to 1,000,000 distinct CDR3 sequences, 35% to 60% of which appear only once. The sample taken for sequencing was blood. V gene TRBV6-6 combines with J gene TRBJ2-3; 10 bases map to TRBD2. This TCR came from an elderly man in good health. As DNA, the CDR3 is TGTGCCAGCAGTGGAACTAGCGGGGCAGATACGCAGTATTTT. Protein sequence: CASSGTSGADTQYF.